The 14 T cell receptor beta chains presented below share a single source sample, sequenced in a study of T cell responses to AZD1222 COVID-19 vaccine. The method was immunoSEQ multiplex PCR; TCRdb's version includes in-frame clones alone and lacks a portion of them. The repertoire holds around 150,000 clones, with 92% as singletons. This material consisted of peripheral blood, taken 28 days after the second AZD1222 dose. The receptors were gathered from an adult who received the AZD1222 COVID-19 vaccine.

The gene calls are TRBV2 and TRBJ2-1; D unclear. Trimming removed 6 bases at V and 9 bases at J, with 15 bases between. The CDR3 covers 13 residues. Germline V lookup: CDR1 SNHLY, CDR2 FYNNEI. The CDR3 spells CASSPGPRLEQFF. For the CDR3, the DNA is TGTGCCAGCAGCCCTGGACCGCGGCTTGAGCAGTTCTTC.

The chain employs TRBV7-2 and TRBJ2-1, with 7 nucleotides matching TRBD2. J lost 1 base, V lost 6 bases, and 12 bases had no gene match. The CDR3 is made up of 17 amino acids. Germline values: CDR1 SGHTA, CDR2 FQGNSA. The chain's CDR3 is CASSTRDYQRSYNEQFF. The CDR3 DNA reads as TGTGCCAGCAGTACCCGGGACTACCAACGATCCTACAATGAGCAGTTCTTC.

Only one count was recorded for this clone. The chain employs TRBV11-3 and TRBJ2-5; 7 nucleotides line up with TRBD2. The CDR3 is 16 amino acids. The V segment lost 1 base and the J segment 2 bases; nucleotides outside the gene matches: 7. Germline CDR1 and CDR2: SGHNT and YENEEA. CDR3 coding DNA: TGTGCCAGCAGCTTAGGTCCAGGGAGGGGTCAAGAGACCCAGTACTTC. Its translation: CASSLGPGRGQETQYF.

The chain links TRBV12-5 to TRBJ2-2; D perhaps matches TRBD2 (6 bases). CDR1 and CDR2 (germline): LGHNT, FRNRAP. The CDR3 is made up of 17 amino acids. V dropped 0 bases and J dropped 3 bases, with 14 bases sitting between them. This CDR3 is CASGLVLLGGDTGELFF. DNA of the CDR3: TGTGCTAGTGGTTTGGTACTTTTAGGCGGGGACACCGGGGAGCTGTTTTTT.

The chain is built from TRBV30 and TRBJ1-3; D perhaps matches TRBD1 (5 bases). Germline CDR1 is GTSNPN and CDR2 is SVGIG (reference sequence). This CDR3 spans 17 amino acids. V was clipped by 4 bases and J by 0 bases, with 19 bases between them. DNA for the CDR3: TGTGCCTGGAAAAAGAGACAGCCCAGACTCTCTGGAAACACCATATATTTT. It codes for CAWKKRQPRLSGNTIYF. The variable domain in full, completed from reference TRBV30 and TRBJ1-3, reads SQTIHQWPATLVQPVGSPLSLECTVEGTSNPNLYWYRQAAGRGLQLLFYSVGIGQISSEVPQNLSASRPQDRQFILSSKKLLLSDSGFYLCAWKKRQPRLSGNTIYFGEGSWLTVV.

The J gene is TRBJ1-4, the V gene TRBV9; possible D gene TRBD1, 6 bases. The CDR3 consists of 14 residues. Trimming removed 4 bases at V and 7 bases at J, with 14 bases between. From germline, CDR1 is SGDLS and CDR2 YYNGEE. Here the CDR3 DNA reads TGTGCCAGCAGCCCCCAGGGGAAAGGTGAAAAACTGTTTTTT. This encodes CASSPQGKGEKLFF.

The chain links TRBV11-2 to TRBJ1-2; D is unresolved. CDR1 SGHAT and CDR2 FQNNGV come from the germline V gene. This CDR3 is built from 14 residues. The V gene lost 3 bases and the J gene lost 0 bases, with 8 bases spanning the gap. The CDR3 bases are TGTGCCAGCAGCTTTTCCGGATCTAACTATGGCTACACCTTC. Amino acid sequence: CASSFSGSNYGYTF.

The genes are TRBV21-1 and TRBJ2-3; the table's D gene call, TRBD2, was not cross checked with the DNA. TRBV21-1 is a listed pseudogene. This CDR3 region has 20 residues. The CDR3 reads CASSKGLTSGRLLSTDTQYF. The DNA for the CDR3 is TGTGCCAGCAGCAAAGGGTTAACTAGCGGGAGGCTTTTAAGCACAGATACGCAGTATTTT.

The gene calls are TRBV9 and TRBJ1-4, with 7 bases identical to TRBD1. Trimming at V came to 4 bases and at J to 0 bases, leaving 12 bases not matched to a gene. The CDR3 covers 18 residues. Per germline, CDR1 SGDLS and CDR2 YYNGEE. The CDR3 region is CASSPSARGAATNEKLFF. The CDR3 bases are TGTGCCAGCAGCCCCTCAGCCAGGGGGGCAGCAACTAATGAAAAACTGTTTTTT.

The chain links TRBV5-1 to TRBJ1-1; 10 positions match TRBD1. The germline V gene encodes CDR1 SGHRS and CDR2 YFSETQ. The V gene end was trimmed by 0 bases and the J gene end by 5 bases; junction bases not matched to a gene: 4. The CDR3 sequence is 15 residues long. In DNA form, the CDR3 reads TGCGCCAGCAGCTTGGAGGGACAGGGGACAACTGAAGCTTTCTTT. Amino acid sequence: CASSLEGQGTTEAFF.

The V and J genes are TRBV7-9 and TRBJ2-5; TRBD2 matches 7 bases. The CDR3 loop spans 15 amino acids. In germline, CDR1 is SEHNR, CDR2 FQNEAQ (reference sequence). J lost 2 bases, V lost 8 bases, and 11 bases had no gene match. The CDR3 sequence is CASSRRGYGQETQYF. CDR3 nucleotide sequence: TGTGCCAGCTCCCGGCGGGGGTACGGACAAGAGACCCAGTACTTC.

V is TRBV25-1 and J is TRBJ1-1; maybe TRBD1 (6 bases). Trimming removed 5 bases from V and 3 bases from J, with 10 bases in between. This CDR3 has 13 residues. Germline CDR1 and CDR2: MGHDK and SYGVNS. CDR3 in amino acids: CASSPTGYTEAFF. The CDR3 nucleotides read TGTGCCAGCAGTCCAACAGGGTACACTGAAGCTTTCTTT.

CDR3 coding DNA: TGTGCCAGCAGCGTAGGAGTAGCGGGAGGTTACGAGCAGTACTTC. Its protein product is CASSVGVAGGYEQYF. The genes are TRBV9 and TRBJ2-7; 10 positions agree with TRBD2. The germline gives CDR1 SGDLS, CDR2 YYNGEE. The CDR3 is made up of 15 amino acids. The J segment lost 4 bases and the V segment lost 0 bases, leaving 4 bases of the junction unmatched. Drawing the rest from reference TRBV9 and TRBJ2-7, the complete variable domain is DSGVTQTPKHLITATGQRVTLRCSPRSGDLSVYWYQQSLDQGLQFLIQYYNGEERAKGNILERFSAQQFPDLHSELNLSSLELGDSALYFCASSVGVAGGYEQYFGPGTRLTVT.

The chain links TRBV2 to TRBJ2-5; TRBD2 aligns across 10 bases. CDR3 length equals 15 residues. The germline V gene encodes CDR1 SNHLY and CDR2 FYNNEI. V gave up 3 bases and J gave up 7 bases; unmatched junction bases: 8. As DNA, the CDR3 is TGTGCCAGCAGTGATCCTAGCGGGAGCCGGGGGACCCAGTACTTC. Its translation is CASSDPSGSRGTQYF.